These 11 T cell receptor beta chains were all obtained from the same sample, sequenced in a study of T cell repertoires in ileal Crohn's disease. Produced via immunoSEQ multiplex PCR; TCRdb's table is partial and in-frame only. The sample includes 7,000 to 9,500 clones, around 78% of them seen just once. Material for sequencing was ileal tissue. The receptors were gathered from an adult with Crohn's disease.

The gene calls are TRBV5-4 and TRBJ2-1; tentatively, D is TRBD2 (6 bases). This CDR3 is 15 amino acids long. Germline V lookup: CDR1 SGHNT, CDR2 YYREEE (reference sequence). Trimming removed 2 bases from V and 5 bases from J, with 14 bases in between. The CDR3 DNA reads TGTGCCAGCAGCTTATGGGCGGGACGGAACAATGAGCAGTTCTTC. Protein sequence: CASSLWAGRNNEQFF.

This clone has more than one count but fewer than ten. The chain employs TRBV5-1 and TRBJ2-3, with 9 nucleotides matching TRBD1. Germline V lookup: CDR1 SGHRS, CDR2 YFSETQ. V gave up 5 bases and J gave up 2 bases; unmatched junction bases: 6. CDR3 length: 15 amino acids. The CDR3 nucleotides are TGCGCCAGCAGGCAGGACAGGGGTAACACAGATACGCAGTATTTT. It encodes CASRQDRGNTDTQYF.

The chain joins TRBV6-1 to TRBJ2-7; the match to TRBD1 covers 7 bases. V gave up 7 bases and J gave up 2 bases; unmatched junction bases: 8. This CDR3 contains 14 residues. From germline, CDR1 is MNHNS and CDR2 SASEGT. The CDR3 is CASNPRDRAYEQYF. The DNA for the CDR3 is TGTGCCAGCAACCCCCGAGACAGGGCCTACGAGCAGTACTTC.

This chain uses TRBV7-3 with TRBJ2-7; D possibly corresponds to TRBD1 (6 bases). The length of the CDR3 is 17 residues. The V end was cut by 5 bases, the J end by 4 bases, with 24 bases between. Germline V lookup: CDR1 SGHTA, CDR2 FQGTGA. The CDR3 bases are TGTGCCAGCAGCCCCGCCGGCAGGGGCGCTCCTGGTTACGAGCAGTACTTC. Translating gives CASSPAGRGAPGYEQYF.

The chain uses TRBV6-5 and TRBJ1-5, with D possibly being TRBD1 (5 bases). Deletions cut 8 bases from V and 5 bases from J, with 16 bases between. Germline V gives CDR1 MNHEY, CDR2 SVGAGI. This CDR3 has 14 residues. The DNA for the CDR3 is TGTGCCAGCGGGTCGAGACAGTGGGATCAGCCCCAGCATTTT. Translating it yields CASGSRQWDQPQHF.

V and J are TRBV25-1 and TRBJ1-2; D ambiguous. The V and J ends lost 5 bases and 4 bases respectively, with 8 bases between them. The germline CDR1 and CDR2 sequences are MGHDK and SYGVNS. CDR3 size: 12 residues. The chain's CDR3 is CASSKSRYGYTF. The DNA of the CDR3 is TGTGCCAGCAGTAAATCTCGCTATGGCTACACCTTC.

This clone is labeled large (0.1 to 1%). The V call is TRBV7-6, the J call TRBJ1-2; tentative D call: TRBD1 (5 bases). This CDR3 has 14 amino acids. The ends were cut back, 1 base at V and 6 bases at J, with 12 bases in the middle. The germline gives CDR1 SGHVS, CDR2 FNYEAQ. The CDR3 DNA reads as TGTGCCAGCAGCTTAGGTGGGGCATTGGATGGCTACACCTTC. Its protein product is CASSLGGALDGYTF.

The chain carries TRBV27 and TRBJ1-1; 9 bases are shared with TRBD1. Looked up from germline, CDR1 is MNHEY and CDR2 is SMNVEV (reference sequence). The CDR3 has 13 residues. The V and J ends lost 6 bases and 1 base, in that order; junction bases with no gene match: 0. DNA of the CDR3: TGTGCCAGCAGGGGACAGGGGAACACTGAAGCTTTCTTT. It translates to CASRGQGNTEAFF.

The CDR3 loop is CASSLAAGTGVSYTF. The DNA of the CDR3 is TGTGCCAGCAGCTTAGCGGCTGGGACAGGGGTTAGCTACACCTTC. The rearrangement links TRBV7-9 to TRBJ1-2, with 10 bases aligning to TRBD1. Per the germline V gene, CDR1 is SEHNR and CDR2 is FQNEAQ (reference sequence). J gave up 9 bases and V 0 bases, and 7 bases lay outside the gene matches. The CDR3 extends over 15 amino acids.

The V call is TRBV7-9, the J call TRBJ1-5; TRBD1 agrees at 9 bases. V was clipped by 2 bases and J by 5 bases; unmatched bases: 7. There are 16 residues in the CDR3. Germline V gene sequence: CDR1 SEHNR, CDR2 FQNEAQ (reference sequence). In nucleotides, the CDR3 is TGTGCCAGCAGCTTATCTCAAGGACAGGGGCATCAGCCCCAGCATTTT. Residues: CASSLSQGQGHQPQHF.

This chain's CDR3 is CASSGDRYSGANVLTF. In DNA form, the CDR3 reads TGTGCCAGCAGCGGCGACAGGTACTCTGGGGCCAACGTCCTGACTTTC. This chain joins TRBV7-9 and TRBJ2-6; D might be TRBD1 (6 bases). This CDR3 comprises 16 residues. Between the trimmed V and J ends, which lost 5 bases and 0 bases, there was a span of 11 bases. Germline V gene data show CDR1 as SEHNR and CDR2 as FQNEAQ (reference sequence).